These 21 T cell receptor beta chains came from one sample sequenced in a study of T cell responses to AZD1222 COVID-19 vaccine. Profiled with immunoSEQ multiplex PCR; TCRdb holds only in-frame clones, not every one. The profile shows fewer than 70,000 clones, about four fifths of them singletons. Material: peripheral blood, obtained 28 days after the second AZD1222 dose. The receptors shown here come from an adult who received the AZD1222 COVID-19 vaccine.

V and J are TRBV10-1 and TRBJ2-2, with a possible D match to TRBD2 (7 bases). Germline V gene data show CDR1 as WNHNN and CDR2 as SYGVQD (reference sequence). This CDR3 is 14 amino acids long. Deletions cut 4 bases from V and 4 bases from J, with 10 bases between. This chain's CDR3 is CASSVRGGTGELFF. CDR3 sequence (DNA): TGCGCCAGCAGTGTGAGGGGGGGCACCGGGGAGCTGTTTTTT.

The J gene is TRBJ2-1, the V gene TRBV10-3; TRBD2 might be the D (6 bases). This CDR3 is 15 amino acids long. The V end was cut by 5 bases, the J end by 1 base, with 12 bases between. CDR1 is ENHRY, CDR2 SYGVKD, per germline. Here the CDR3 reads CAISPTGGSYNEQFF. CDR3 bases: TGTGCCATCAGTCCCACCGGGGGTTCCTACAATGAGCAGTTCTTC.

V is TRBV19 and J is TRBJ1-1; D is possibly TRBD1 (5 bases). This CDR3 is 15 amino acids long. The V end lost 4 bases, the J end lost 6 bases, and 18 bases lay between the germline ends. Per the germline V gene, CDR1 is LNHDA and CDR2 is SQIVND (reference sequence). Written as DNA, the CDR3 is TGTGCCAGTAGTAGTTACGGGACCGCGGCCGCTGAAGCTTTCTTT. Translation gives CASSSYGTAAAEAFF.

V is TRBV10-2 and J is TRBJ1-1; possible D gene TRBD1, 5 bases. CDR1 and CDR2 (germline): WSHSY, SAAADI. This CDR3 has 14 residues. Trimming cost V 9 bases and J 3 bases, with 17 bases left between them. The CDR3: CASRRGPWDTEAFF. For the CDR3, the DNA is TGCGCCAGTAGAAGGGGTCCTTGGGACACTGAAGCTTTCTTT.

The rearrangement joins TRBV6-6 to TRBJ2-5; D gene uncertain. This CDR3 is 14 amino acids long. V lost 0 bases, J lost 4 bases, and 9 bases lay in between. The germline V gene encodes CDR1 MNHNY and CDR2 SVGAGI (reference sequence). The CDR3 nucleotides read TGTGCCAGCAGTTACTCGGACCAGGCAGAGACCCAGTACTTC. This sequence encodes CASSYSDQAETQYF.

The chain has TRBV6-6 and TRBJ2-1; D unresolved. Trimming left V 0 bases short and J 3 bases short, with 6 bases between. This CDR3 spans 14 amino acids. Germline V lookup: CDR1 MNHNY, CDR2 SVGAGI (reference sequence). The CDR3 sequence is CASSYSIGYNEQFF. CDR3 nucleotide sequence: TGTGCCAGCAGTTACTCAATCGGCTACAATGAGCAGTTCTTC.

J is TRBJ1-5 and V is TRBV7-9, with D maybe TRBD1 (5 bases). The CDR3 is 19 residues long. Germline CDR1 is SEHNR and CDR2 is FQNEAQ (reference sequence). The V gene lost 1 base and the J gene lost 0 bases, with 19 bases spanning the gap. The CDR3 sequence is CASSLGSGTDLNSNQPQHF. The CDR3 DNA is TGTGCCAGCAGCTTAGGATCTGGGACGGACCTCAATAGCAATCAGCCCCAGCATTTT.

V gene TRBV12-5 combines with J gene TRBJ2-3; weak D call: TRBD2 (6 bases). The CDR3 length is 16 residues. V lost 1 base and J lost 2, with 13 bases in between. Germline CDR1 and CDR2: LGHNT and FRNRAP. CDR3 region: CASGLAVAGSTDTQYF. The DNA for the CDR3 is TGTGCTAGTGGTTTGGCAGTGGCGGGGTCCACAGATACGCAGTATTTT.

The CDR3 region is CASSQVGGKNTEAFF. The CDR3 region has the DNA TGCGCCAGCAGCCAAGTCGGGGGCAAGAACACTGAAGCTTTCTTT. J is TRBJ1-1 and V is TRBV4-1; the D gene is possibly TRBD1 (6 bases). Trimming shortened V by 1 base and J by 1 base, and 10 bases separated the two germline ends. Germline V CDR1 and CDR2: MGHRA, YSYEKL. The CDR3 spans 15 residues.

This clone was observed once. The chain is built from TRBV7-2 and TRBJ1-2; the D is unclear. Trimming cost V 0 bases and J 8 bases, with 13 bases left between them. The CDR3 length is 14 residues. CDR1 SGHTA and CDR2 FQGNSA come from the germline V gene. DNA of the CDR3: TGTGCCAGCAGCTTAGCTTCCTGGGTAGAGGGCTACACCTTC. It translates to CASSLASWVEGYTF.

The chain couples TRBV4-1 to TRBJ2-3; D unclear. Trimming removed 3 bases from V and 10 bases from J, with 8 bases in between. Germline V CDR1 and CDR2: MGHRA, YSYEKL. The CDR3 length is 11 residues. The CDR3 DNA is TGCGCCAGCAGCCAGACGGGTCCGCAGTATTTT. It codes for CASSQTGPQYF.

The chain recombines TRBV2 with TRBJ1-4, with TRBD1 matching over 8 bases. The ends lost 6 bases at V and 7 bases at J; junction bases unmatched: 7. The CDR3 consists of 14 residues. Germline CDR1 SNHLY, CDR2 FYNNEI. The CDR3 nucleotides read TGTGCCAGCAGGCGGGACAGGAGGCTTGAAAAACTGTTTTTT. Encoded protein: CASRRDRRLEKLFF. The variable domain in full, completed from reference TRBV2 and TRBJ1-4, reads EPEVTQTPSHQVTQMGQEVILRCVPISNHLYFYWYRQILGQKVEFLVSFYNNEISEKSEIFDDQFSVERPDGSNFTLKIRSTKLEDSAMYFCASRRDRRLEKLFFGSGTQLSVL.

This clone has more than one count but fewer than ten. The chain joins TRBV7-2 to TRBJ1-2, with D possibly matching TRBD1 (6 bases). This CDR3 spans 15 amino acids. Trimming shortened V by 0 bases and J by 4 bases, and 12 bases separated the two germline ends. CDR1 and CDR2 from the germline V gene are SGHTA and FQGNSA. The CDR3 here is CASSLARQVRYGYTF. CDR3 coding DNA: TGTGCCAGCAGCTTAGCCCGACAGGTGCGCTATGGCTACACCTTC.

The rearrangement joins TRBV6-5 to TRBJ1-2; weak D call: TRBD1 (6 bases). Germline CDR1 is MNHEY and CDR2 is SVGAGI. V was pared by 6 bases and J by 4 bases, with 9 bases between. This CDR3 is 12 amino acids long. This chain's CDR3 is CASRGGAYGYTF. Written as DNA, the CDR3 is TGTGCCAGCAGAGGGGGGGCCTATGGCTACACCTTC.

The chain joins TRBV10-1 to TRBJ2-3; no firm D call. This CDR3 has 12 amino acids. With 6 bases removed from V and 2 bases from J, the gap between germline ends came to 6 bases. The germline V gene encodes CDR1 WNHNN and CDR2 SYGVQD (reference sequence). The CDR3: CASSETTDTQYF. The CDR3 DNA reads as TGCGCCAGCAGCGAGACCACAGATACGCAGTATTTT.

This clone was detected a few times. A much larger clone lies one base from this, so it may be a read error. The V call is TRBV5-6, the J call TRBJ2-7; 9 bases map to TRBD2. Per the germline V gene, CDR1 is SGHDT and CDR2 is YYEEEE. The CDR3 extends over 16 amino acids. CDR3 amino acids: CARSGDLAGGPYEQYF. CDR3 nucleotide sequence: TGTGCCCGCAGCGGGGATCTCGCGGGGGGGCCGTACGAGCAGTACTTC.

V usage is TRBV7-2 and J usage is TRBJ1-5, with 10 positions matching TRBD1. The trim removed 4 bases at V and 6 bases at J, leaving 6 bases unmatched. Germline CDR1 reads SGHTA; CDR2 reads FQGNSA. The CDR3 contains 15 residues. CDR3 region: CASSSQTGGFQPQHF. The CDR3 nucleotides are TGTGCCAGCAGCTCTCAGACAGGGGGCTTTCAGCCCCAGCATTTT.

This chain connects TRBV6-5 to TRBJ2-2; 12 positions match TRBD2. Per the germline V gene, CDR1 is MNHEY and CDR2 is SVGAGI. The V gene end was trimmed by 6 bases and the J gene end by 5 bases; junction bases not matched to a gene: 1. This CDR3 spans 14 amino acids. This CDR3 reads CASRLAGGTGELFF. CDR3 bases: TGTGCCAGCAGGCTAGCGGGGGGGACCGGGGAGCTGTTTTTT.

This clone has just a few counts. The chain couples TRBV18 to TRBJ2-2; D gene ambiguous. The germline CDR1 and CDR2 sequences are KGHSH and LQKENI. The CDR3 is 13 residues long. V was pared by 6 bases and J by 7 bases, with 12 bases between. This CDR3 is CASSPTRSGELFF. DNA of the CDR3: TGTGCCAGCTCGCCCACAAGGAGCGGGGAGCTGTTTTTT.

This chain connects TRBV7-9 to TRBJ2-2; D may match TRBD1 or TRBD2 (6 bases each). Trimming removed 6 bases at V and 2 bases at J, with 19 bases between. Germline V gene lookup returns CDR1 SEHNR and CDR2 FQNEAQ (reference sequence). This CDR3 contains 17 residues. The DNA for the CDR3 is TGTGCCAGCAGACCAAACCCCAGGGGAGGTAACACCGGGGAGCTGTTTTTT. Protein: CASRPNPRGGNTGELFF.

The gene calls are TRBV9 and TRBJ1-4, with no clear D. Germline CDR1 and CDR2: SGDLS and YYNGEE. CDR3 length equals 18 residues. V was trimmed by 3 bases and J by 1 base, leaving 19 bases between them. The CDR3 sequence is CASSAGHSGGRTNEKLFF. The DNA of the CDR3 is TGTGCCAGCAGCGCAGGTCACAGTGGAGGTAGAACTAATGAAAAACTGTTTTTT.